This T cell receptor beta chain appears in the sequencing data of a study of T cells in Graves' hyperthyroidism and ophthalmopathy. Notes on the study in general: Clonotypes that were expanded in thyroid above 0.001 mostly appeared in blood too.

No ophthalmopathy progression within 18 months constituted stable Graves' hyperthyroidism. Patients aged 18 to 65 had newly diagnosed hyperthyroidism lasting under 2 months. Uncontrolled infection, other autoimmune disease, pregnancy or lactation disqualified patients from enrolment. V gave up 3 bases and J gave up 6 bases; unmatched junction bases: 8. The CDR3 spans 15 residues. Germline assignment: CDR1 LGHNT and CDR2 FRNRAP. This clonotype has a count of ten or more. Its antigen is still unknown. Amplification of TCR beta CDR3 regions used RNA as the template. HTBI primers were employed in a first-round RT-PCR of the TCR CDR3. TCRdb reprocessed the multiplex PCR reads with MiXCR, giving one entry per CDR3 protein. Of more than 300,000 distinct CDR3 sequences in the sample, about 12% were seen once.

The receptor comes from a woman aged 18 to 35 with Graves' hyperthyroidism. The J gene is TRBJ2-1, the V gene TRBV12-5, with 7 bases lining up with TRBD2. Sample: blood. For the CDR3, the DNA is TGTGCTAGTGGTTTTCTTGGCGGGAGTTTCAATGAGCAGTTCTTC. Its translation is CASGFLGGSFNEQFF.